The rows below give T cell receptor beta chains drawn from one sample of a study of CD8 T cells in ankylosing spondylitis. TCRdb itself ran the 5' RACE reads through MiXCR, one entry per CDR3 protein. The sample holds nearly 350,000 distinct CDR3 sequences, roughly 14% seen once. Material for sequencing was blood, either unsorted or a sorted T cell fraction (not recorded which). The receptor set was obtained from a male donor with ankylosing spondylitis or in good health (not recorded which). The CDR3 runs from the conserved cysteine through the conserved F or W. The D gene is left open where the match is weak. Clone size is not always given. Where it is, it says once, few, many or a class for expanded clones.

V: TRBV6-1
D: TRBD2
J: TRBJ2-3
size: NA
CDR3: CASSEWGGGITDTQYF
DNA: TGTGCCAGCAGTGAATGGGGGGGGGGGATCACAGATACGCAGTATTTT

V: TRBV29-1
D: TRBD2
J: TRBJ2-3
size: few
CDR3: CSVLWGGPDTQYF
DNA: TGCAGCGTCCTCTGGGGAGGGCCAGATACGCAGTATTTT

V: TRBV5-6
D: NA
J: TRBJ2-7
size: NA
CDR3: CARSQALLSSYEQYF
DNA: TGTGCCAGGAGCCAAGCGCTCCTCAGCTCCTACGAGCAGTACTTC

V: TRBV6-2/TRBV6-3
D: NA
J: TRBJ2-2
size: NA
CDR3: CASSARDRLTGELFF
DNA: TGTGCCAGCAGTGCCAGGGACCGCCTAACCGGGGAGCTGTTTTTT

V: TRBV21-1
D: NA
J: TRBJ2-3
size: few
CDR3: CASSKAHLRLYTQYF
DNA: TGTGCCAGCAGCAAAGCACACCTGCGGCTTTACACGCAGTATTTT

V: TRBV6-1
D: TRBD1
J: TRBJ1-4
size: NA
CDR3: CASSRDRTEKLFF
DNA: TGTGCCAGCAGCCGGGACAGGACTGAAAAACTGTTTTTT

V: TRBV20-1
D: TRBD2
J: TRBJ2-1
size: few
CDR3: CSASGPIGTSGGARVGEQFF
DNA: TGCAGTGCTAGCGGCCCCATAGGGACTAGCGGGGGGGCCAGAGTCGGTGAGCAGTTCTTC

V: TRBV20-1
D: NA
J: TRBJ1-3
size: few
CDR3: CSARVLGRNTIYF
DNA: TGCAGTGCTAGAGTCTTGGGGAGAAACACCATATATTTT

V: TRBV9
D: NA
J: TRBJ2-1
size: NA
CDR3: CASSEYSGPRENEQFF
DNA: TGTGCCAGCAGCGAGTATAGCGGCCCTAGGGAGAATGAGCAGTTCTTC

V: TRBV12-3/TRBV12-4
D: TRBD2
J: TRBJ2-1
size: NA
CDR3: CASTKTLAGATNEQFF
DNA: TGTGCCAGCACCAAAACACTAGCGGGGGCGACGAATGAGCAGTTCTTC

V: TRBV11-2
D: NA
J: TRBJ1-1
size: NA
CDR3: CASSLGVDYTEAFF
DNA: TGTGCCAGCAGCTTAGGCGTGGATTACACTGAAGCTTTCTTT

V: TRBV10-3
D: TRBD1
J: TRBJ2-7
size: NA
CDR3: CATEGDRGPYEQYF
DNA: TGTGCCACCGAGGGCGACAGGGGACCCTACGAGCAGTACTTC

V: TRBV4-1
D: TRBD2
J: TRBJ2-1
size: NA
CDR3: CASSQEGLAWNEQFF
DNA: TGCGCCAGCAGCCAAGAGGGACTAGCGTGGAATGAGCAGTTCTTC

V: TRBV3-1
D: TRBD1
J: TRBJ2-7
size: few
CDR3: CASSQVTPRTGSSYEQYF
DNA: TGTGCCAGCAGCCAAGTTACACCTAGGACAGGGAGCTCCTACGAGCAGTACTTC

V: TRBV12-3/TRBV12-4
D: NA
J: TRBJ1-1
size: few
CDR3: CASSFGTLGAFF
DNA: TGTGCCAGCAGTTTTGGGACCCTGGGGGCTTTCTTT

V: TRBV5-1
D: TRBD2
J: TRBJ2-2
size: NA
CDR3: CASSLALAGYSGELFF
DNA: TGCGCCAGCAGCTTGGCGCTAGCGGGATATTCCGGGGAGCTGTTTTTT

V: TRBV12-3/TRBV12-4
D: NA
J: TRBJ1-4
size: few
CDR3: CASSSDIANEKLFF
DNA: TGTGCCAGCAGCTCGGACATAGCTAATGAAAAACTGTTTTTT

V: TRBV6-1
D: NA
J: TRBJ2-3
size: NA
CDR3: CASNHGRGKGSDTQYF
DNA: TGTGCCAGCAACCATGGCAGGGGTAAAGGATCAGATACGCAGTATTTT

V: TRBV27
D: NA
J: TRBJ2-3
size: NA
CDR3: CASSSSSRDTQYF
DNA: TGTGCCAGCAGTTCGAGCTCTAGGGATACGCAGTATTTT

V: TRBV19
D: TRBD1
J: TRBJ2-2
size: NA
CDR3: CASSIKQGRGGELFF
DNA: TGTGCCAGTAGTATAAAACAGGGGCGCGGCGGGGAGCTGTTTTTT

V: TRBV20-1
D: TRBD2
J: TRBJ2-3
size: few
CDR3: CSGGTSDKDTQYF
DNA: TGCAGTGGAGGGACTAGCGATAAGGATACGCAGTATTTT

V: TRBV29-1
D: NA
J: TRBJ1-2
size: NA
CDR3: CSVEALDYIVSYGYTF
DNA: TGCAGCGTTGAAGCCCTCGACTATATAGTTTCCTATGGCTACACCTTC

V: TRBV20-1
D: NA
J: TRBJ2-1
size: NA
CDR3: CSALRRAAEGYNEQFF
DNA: TGCAGTGCTCTCCGCAGGGCCGCGGAGGGTTACAATGAGCAGTTCTTC

V: TRBV6-1
D: NA
J: TRBJ1-6
size: NA
CDR3: CASSIGQLNSPLHF
DNA: TGTGCCAGCAGTATAGGACAGCTAAATTCACCCCTCCACTTT

V: TRBV6-5
D: TRBD2
J: TRBJ2-1
size: NA
CDR3: CASSYTPSGRDNEQFF
DNA: TGTGCCAGCAGTTACACCCCTAGCGGGAGAGACAATGAGCAGTTCTTC

V: TRBV10-3
D: NA
J: TRBJ2-6
size: NA
CDR3: CAISGYVAGANVLTF
DNA: TGTGCCATCAGTGGATATGTGGCCGGGGCCAACGTCCTGACTTTC

V: TRBV12-3/TRBV12-4
D: TRBD2
J: TRBJ2-5
size: NA
CDR3: CASSLGTSGGGGTQYF
DNA: TGTGCCAGCAGTTTAGGAACCAGCGGGGGGGGTGGGACCCAGTACTTC

V: TRBV28
D: NA
J: TRBJ2-7
size: few
CDR3: CASSWGQREQYF
DNA: TGTGCCAGCAGTTGGGGGCAGCGGGAGCAGTACTTC

V: TRBV5-6
D: NA
J: TRBJ1-4
size: NA
CDR3: CASSHGATNEKLFF
DNA: TGTGCCAGCAGCCACGGTGCAACTAATGAAAAACTGTTTTTT

V: TRBV6-5
D: NA
J: TRBJ2-1
size: NA
CDR3: CASSFRGGPRSEQFF
DNA: TGTGCCAGCAGTTTCCGGGGCGGCCCAAGGAGCGAGCAGTTCTTC

V: TRBV29-1
D: TRBD1
J: TRBJ1-2
size: NA
CDR3: CSSEGVTGGGYTF
DNA: TGCAGCTCTGAGGGTGTGACAGGGGGTGGCTACACCTTC

V: TRBV12-3/TRBV12-4
D: NA
J: TRBJ2-5
size: few
CDR3: CASSLDSVKETQYF
DNA: TGTGCCAGCAGTTTGGACAGTGTGAAAGAGACCCAGTACTTC

V: TRBV20-1
D: NA
J: TRBJ2-1
size: NA
CDR3: CSARANGDEQFF
DNA: TGCAGTGCCAGGGCTAACGGGGATGAGCAGTTCTTC

V: TRBV29-1
D: NA
J: TRBJ1-5
size: NA
CDR3: CSVAKGDNQPQHF
DNA: TGCAGCGTTGCAAAAGGGGACAATCAGCCCCAGCATTTT

V: TRBV20-1
D: TRBD1
J: TRBJ1-3
size: NA
CDR3: CSARTGPVNTIYF
DNA: TGCAGTGCCAGGACAGGTCCGGTAAACACCATATATTTT

V: TRBV6-1
D: NA
J: TRBJ2-2
size: NA
CDR3: CASSDSRVTGELFF
DNA: TGTGCCAGCAGTGATAGCAGGGTCACCGGGGAGCTGTTTTTT

V: TRBV20-1
D: TRBD2
J: TRBJ2-3
size: NA
CDR3: CSASPVTSRRGSGTQYF
DNA: TGCAGTGCTTCCCCCGTGACTAGCAGGAGGGGCAGTGGTACGCAGTATTTT

V: TRBV4-1
D: NA
J: TRBJ2-2
size: NA
CDR3: CASSQVDMGLNSGELFF
DNA: TGCGCCAGCAGCCAAGTTGATATGGGTCTGAACTCCGGGGAGCTGTTTTTT

V: TRBV10-2
D: NA
J: TRBJ2-5
size: NA
CDR3: CASSASRVWGPETQYF
DNA: TGCGCCAGCAGCGCCTCTCGGGTTTGGGGGCCGGAGACCCAGTACTTC

V: TRBV2
D: TRBD2
J: TRBJ2-1
size: few
CDR3: CASSEFQGLAGTSYNEQFF
DNA: TGTGCCAGCAGTGAATTCCAGGGACTAGCGGGAACCTCCTACAATGAGCAGTTCTTC

V: TRBV6-1
D: NA
J: TRBJ1-5
size: few
CDR3: CASSPGPQSSQPQHF
DNA: TGTGCCAGCAGCCCGGGACCCCAAAGCAGCCAGCCCCAGCATTTT

V: TRBV5-1
D: NA
J: TRBJ2-5
size: NA
CDR3: CASSRGDMRETQYF
DNA: TGCGCCAGCAGCCGCGGGGATATGCGGGAGACCCAGTACTTC

V: TRBV6-2/TRBV6-3
D: TRBD1
J: TRBJ2-7
size: NA
CDR3: CASSSIGTASYEQYF
DNA: TGTGCCAGCTCTTCAATCGGGACAGCGAGCTACGAGCAGTACTTC

V: TRBV20-1
D: TRBD2
J: TRBJ2-3
size: NA
CDR3: CSARAISGRGTDTQYF
DNA: TGCAGTGCTAGAGCCATTAGCGGGAGAGGCACAGATACGCAGTATTTT

V: TRBV7-2
D: NA
J: TRBJ2-1
size: NA
CDR3: CASSLVPGGGNNEQFF
DNA: TGTGCCAGCAGCTTAGTACCAGGCGGGGGCAATAATGAGCAGTTCTTC